Included here is one T cell receptor (beta chain) sequence, with context. This record belongs to a study of blood T cell repertoires in COVID-19. On the study more broadly: The samples span acute and convalescent COVID-19 from the United States, Italy and Spain. From T cells, B-cell-depleted T cells, or PBMCs came the material, which was cDNA or gDNA.

The CDR3 totals 13 residues. Germline V gene sequence: CDR1 ENHRY, CDR2 SYGVKD. Trimming removed 10 bases from V and 0 bases from J; junction bases left unmatched: 5. Per the authors' pipeline: Reference gene primers were amplified, and this amplification served to estimate nucleated cell counts. The method was immunoSEQ multiplex PCR; TCRdb's version includes in-frame clones alone and lacks a portion of them. The DNA was the basis for D and trimming; V, J and clone size are from that table. The sample lists 130,000 to 150,000 clones, roughly 85% occurring once. The sequence derives from a human donor with acute or convalescent COVID-19. The donor label of this sample is uncertain. Input material: peripheral blood. The genes are TRBV10-3 and TRBJ2-7; 8 bases fit TRBD2. The CDR3 sequence is CATSGGSSYEQYF. For the CDR3, the DNA is TGTGCCACCAGCGGGGGAAGCTCCTACGAGCAGTACTTC.